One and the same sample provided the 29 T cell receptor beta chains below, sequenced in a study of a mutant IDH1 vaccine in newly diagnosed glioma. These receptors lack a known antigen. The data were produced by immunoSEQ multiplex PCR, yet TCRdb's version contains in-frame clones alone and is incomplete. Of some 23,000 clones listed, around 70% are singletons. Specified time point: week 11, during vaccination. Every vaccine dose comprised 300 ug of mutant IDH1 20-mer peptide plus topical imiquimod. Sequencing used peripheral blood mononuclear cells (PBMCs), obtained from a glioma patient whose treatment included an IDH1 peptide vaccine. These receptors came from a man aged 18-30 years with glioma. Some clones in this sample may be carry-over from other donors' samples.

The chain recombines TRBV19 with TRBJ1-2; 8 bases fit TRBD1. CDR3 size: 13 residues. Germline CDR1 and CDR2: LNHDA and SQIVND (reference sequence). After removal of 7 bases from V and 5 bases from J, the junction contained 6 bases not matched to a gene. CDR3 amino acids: CASTQQGGYGYTF. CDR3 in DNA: TGTGCCAGTACTCAACAGGGGGGATATGGCTACACCTTC.

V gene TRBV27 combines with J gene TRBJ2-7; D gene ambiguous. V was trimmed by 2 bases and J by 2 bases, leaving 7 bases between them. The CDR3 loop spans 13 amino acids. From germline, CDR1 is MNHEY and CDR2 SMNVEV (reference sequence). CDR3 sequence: CASSLRSTYEQYF. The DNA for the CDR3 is TGTGCCAGCAGTTTACGGAGCACCTACGAGCAGTACTTC.

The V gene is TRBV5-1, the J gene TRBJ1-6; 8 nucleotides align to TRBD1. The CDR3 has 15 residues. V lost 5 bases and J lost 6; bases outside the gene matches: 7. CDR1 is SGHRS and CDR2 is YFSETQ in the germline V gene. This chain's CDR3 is CASRNDRGSNSPLHF. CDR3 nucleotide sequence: TGCGCCAGCAGGAACGACAGGGGATCTAATTCACCCCTCCACTTT.

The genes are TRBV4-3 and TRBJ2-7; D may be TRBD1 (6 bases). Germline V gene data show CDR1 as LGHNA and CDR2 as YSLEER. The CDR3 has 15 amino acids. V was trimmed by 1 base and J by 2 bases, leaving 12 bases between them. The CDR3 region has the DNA TGCGCCAGCAGCCAAGTGGGGGCAGGAGCCTACGAGCAGTACTTC. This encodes CASSQVGAGAYEQYF.

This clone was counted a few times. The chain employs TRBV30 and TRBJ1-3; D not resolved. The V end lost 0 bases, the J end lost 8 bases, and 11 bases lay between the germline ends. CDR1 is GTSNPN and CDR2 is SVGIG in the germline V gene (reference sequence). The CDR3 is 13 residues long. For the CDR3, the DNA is TGTGCCTGGAGTGTCGTCCCGGGCTACACCATATATTTT. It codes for CAWSVVPGYTIYF.

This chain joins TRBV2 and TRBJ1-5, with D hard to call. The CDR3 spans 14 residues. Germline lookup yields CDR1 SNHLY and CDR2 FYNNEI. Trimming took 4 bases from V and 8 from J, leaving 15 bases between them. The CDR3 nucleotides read TGTGCCAGCAGTGGCGACGGGCCCATAAAGCCCCAGCATTTT. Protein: CASSGDGPIKPQHF.

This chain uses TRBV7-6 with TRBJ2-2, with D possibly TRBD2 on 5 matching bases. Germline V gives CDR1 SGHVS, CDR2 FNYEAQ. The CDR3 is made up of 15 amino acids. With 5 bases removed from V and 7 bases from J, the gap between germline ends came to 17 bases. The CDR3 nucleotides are TGTGCCAGCAGCCCTAGAGGGTTGGGTGGCGGGGAGCTGTTTTTT. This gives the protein CASSPRGLGGGELFF.

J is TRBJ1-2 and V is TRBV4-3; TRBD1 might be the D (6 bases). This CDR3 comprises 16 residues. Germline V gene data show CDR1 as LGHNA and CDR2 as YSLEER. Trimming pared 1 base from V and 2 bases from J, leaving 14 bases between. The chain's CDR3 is CASSQVGSGANYGYTF. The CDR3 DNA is TGCGCCAGCAGCCAAGTCGGGTCGGGGGCCAACTATGGCTACACCTTC.

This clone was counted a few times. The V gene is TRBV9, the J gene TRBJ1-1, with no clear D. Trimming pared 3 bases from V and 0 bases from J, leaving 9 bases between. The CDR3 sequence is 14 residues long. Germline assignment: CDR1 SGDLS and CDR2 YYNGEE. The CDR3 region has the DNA TGTGCCAGCAGCGGCAGCAACATGAACACTGAAGCTTTCTTT. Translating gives CASSGSNMNTEAFF.

For the CDR3, the DNA is TGTGCCACCAGCAGAACAATACAGGAGTTAAACAATCAGCCCCAGCATTTT. This gives the protein CATSRTIQELNNQPQHF. This chain connects TRBV15 to TRBJ1-5, with D tentatively TRBD1 (5 bases). V lost 2 bases and J 3 bases, leaving 17 bases between the germline ends. The CDR3 is 17 amino acids. The germline gives CDR1 LNHNV, CDR2 YYDKDF (reference sequence).

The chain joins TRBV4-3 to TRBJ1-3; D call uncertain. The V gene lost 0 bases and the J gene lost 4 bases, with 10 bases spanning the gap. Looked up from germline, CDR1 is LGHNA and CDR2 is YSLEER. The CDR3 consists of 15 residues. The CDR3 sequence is CASSQDPGGGNTIYF. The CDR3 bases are TGCGCCAGCAGCCAAGATCCAGGTGGCGGAAACACCATATATTTT.

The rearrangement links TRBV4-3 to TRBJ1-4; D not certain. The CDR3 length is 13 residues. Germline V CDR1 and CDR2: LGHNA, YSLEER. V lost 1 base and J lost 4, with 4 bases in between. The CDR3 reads CASSQGRNEKLFF. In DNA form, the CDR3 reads TGCGCCAGCAGCCAAGGGCGTAATGAAAAACTGTTTTTT.

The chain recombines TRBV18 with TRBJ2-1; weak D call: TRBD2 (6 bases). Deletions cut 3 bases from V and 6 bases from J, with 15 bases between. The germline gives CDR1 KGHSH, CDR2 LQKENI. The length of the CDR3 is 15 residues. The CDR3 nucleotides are TGTGCCAGCTCACCGAGCGCGGGGACGAGCAATGAGCAGTTCTTC. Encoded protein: CASSPSAGTSNEQFF.

The chain's CDR3 is CASSMTGRSAFF. As DNA, the CDR3 is TGTGCCAGCAGTATGACAGGGCGGTCTGCTTTCTTT. V gene TRBV6-1 combines with J gene TRBJ1-1; 7 bases are shared with TRBD1. CDR3 size: 12 residues. With V trimmed by 5 bases and J by 11 bases, 8 bases remained unmatched. The germline V gene encodes CDR1 MNHNS and CDR2 SASEGT.

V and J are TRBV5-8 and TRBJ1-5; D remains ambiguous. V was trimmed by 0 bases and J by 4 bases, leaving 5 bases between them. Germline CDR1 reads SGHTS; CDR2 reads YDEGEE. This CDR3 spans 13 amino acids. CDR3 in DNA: TGTGCCAGCAGCTTGGAGGTGAATCAGCCCCAGCATTTT. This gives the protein CASSLEVNQPQHF.

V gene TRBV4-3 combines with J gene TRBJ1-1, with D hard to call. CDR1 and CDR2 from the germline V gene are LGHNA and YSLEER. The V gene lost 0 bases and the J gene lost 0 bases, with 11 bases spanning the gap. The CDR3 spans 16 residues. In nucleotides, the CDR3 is TGCGCCAGCAGCCAAGATAGAGTCGGCATGAACACTGAAGCTTTCTTT. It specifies CASSQDRVGMNTEAFF.

The CDR3 DNA sequence: TGTGCCAGCAGCTTAGCCGGGGGGGACTACAATGAGCAGTTCTTC. This sequence encodes CASSLAGGDYNEQFF. The chain couples TRBV5-4 to TRBJ2-1, with 8 bases identical to TRBD2. Germline CDR1 and CDR2: SGHNT and YYREEE (reference sequence). The CDR3 spans 15 residues. V shed 2 bases and J 3 bases; nucleotides not matched to a gene: 4.

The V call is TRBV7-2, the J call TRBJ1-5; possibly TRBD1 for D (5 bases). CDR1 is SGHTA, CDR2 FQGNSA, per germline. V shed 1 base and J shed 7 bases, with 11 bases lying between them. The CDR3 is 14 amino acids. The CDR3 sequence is CASSLGREVQPQHF. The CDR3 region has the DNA TGTGCCAGCAGCTTAGGCAGGGAAGTCCAGCCCCAGCATTTT.

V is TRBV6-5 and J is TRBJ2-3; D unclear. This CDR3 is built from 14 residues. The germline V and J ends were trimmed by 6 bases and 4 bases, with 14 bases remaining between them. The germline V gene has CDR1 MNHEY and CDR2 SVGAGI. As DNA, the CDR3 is TGTGCCAGCAGCTTATACAAATCCGCAGATACGCAGTATTTT. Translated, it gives CASSLYKSADTQYF.

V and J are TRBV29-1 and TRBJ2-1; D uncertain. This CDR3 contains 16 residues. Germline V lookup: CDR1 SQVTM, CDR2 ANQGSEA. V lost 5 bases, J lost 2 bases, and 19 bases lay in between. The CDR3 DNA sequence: TGCAGCGTTACGAGTGTTGGACCCTGGGCCTACAATGAGCAGTTCTTC. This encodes CSVTSVGPWAYNEQFF.

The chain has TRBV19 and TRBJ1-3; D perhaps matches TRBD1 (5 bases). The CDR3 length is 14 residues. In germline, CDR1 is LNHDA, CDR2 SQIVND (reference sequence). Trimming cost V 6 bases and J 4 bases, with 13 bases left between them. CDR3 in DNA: TGTGCCAGTAGACAGGATAGATGGGGAAACACCATATATTTT. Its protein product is CASRQDRWGNTIYF.

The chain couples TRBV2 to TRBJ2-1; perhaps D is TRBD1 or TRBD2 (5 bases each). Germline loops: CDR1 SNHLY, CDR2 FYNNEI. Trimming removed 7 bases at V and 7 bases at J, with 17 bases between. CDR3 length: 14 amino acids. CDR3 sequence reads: CASIQLGAQNEQFF. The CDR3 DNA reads TGTGCCAGCATCCAACTCGGGGCCCAAAATGAGCAGTTCTTC. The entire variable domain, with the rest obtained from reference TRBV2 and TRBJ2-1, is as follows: EPEVTQTPSHQVTQMGQEVILRCVPISNHLYFYWYRQILGQKVEFLVSFYNNEISEKSEIFDDQFSVERPDGSNFTLKIRSTKLEDSAMYFCASIQLGAQNEQFFGPGTRLTVL.

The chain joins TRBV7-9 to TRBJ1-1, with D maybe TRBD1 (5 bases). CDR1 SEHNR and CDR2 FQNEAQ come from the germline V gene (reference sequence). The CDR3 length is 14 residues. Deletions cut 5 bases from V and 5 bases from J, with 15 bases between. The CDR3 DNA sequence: TGTGCCAGCAGCCCGGGGGGTTATGGGACTGAAGCTTTCTTT. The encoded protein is CASSPGGYGTEAFF.

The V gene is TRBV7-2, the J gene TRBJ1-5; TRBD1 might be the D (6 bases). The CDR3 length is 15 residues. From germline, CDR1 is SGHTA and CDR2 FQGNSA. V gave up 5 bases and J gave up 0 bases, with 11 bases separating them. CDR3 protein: CASSPGTSSNQPQHF. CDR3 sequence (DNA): TGTGCCAGCAGCCCCGGGACAAGTAGCAATCAGCCCCAGCATTTT.

The CDR3 DNA follows: TGTGCCAGCAGCCAGGTCGGGACACACAAAAACATTCAGTACTTC. Its protein product is CASSQVGTHKNIQYF. The chain recombines TRBV7-9 with TRBJ2-4; D may be TRBD1 (6 bases). This CDR3 is 15 amino acids long. Trimming stripped 5 bases from V and 3 bases from J, with 14 bases between. Germline-derived CDR1 and CDR2 are SEHNR and FQNEAQ (reference sequence).

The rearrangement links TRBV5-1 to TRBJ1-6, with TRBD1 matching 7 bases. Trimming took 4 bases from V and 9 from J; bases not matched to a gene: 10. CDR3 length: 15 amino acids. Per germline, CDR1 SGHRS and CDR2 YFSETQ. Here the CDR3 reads CASSPMTGQISPLHF. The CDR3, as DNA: TGCGCCAGCAGCCCCATGACAGGGCAAATTTCACCCCTCCACTTT.

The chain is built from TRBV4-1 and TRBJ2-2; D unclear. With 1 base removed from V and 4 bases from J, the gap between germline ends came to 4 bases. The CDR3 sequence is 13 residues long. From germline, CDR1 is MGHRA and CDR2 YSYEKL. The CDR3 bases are TGCGCCAGCAGCCAAGGTCTCACCGGGGAGCTGTTTTTT. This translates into CASSQGLTGELFF.

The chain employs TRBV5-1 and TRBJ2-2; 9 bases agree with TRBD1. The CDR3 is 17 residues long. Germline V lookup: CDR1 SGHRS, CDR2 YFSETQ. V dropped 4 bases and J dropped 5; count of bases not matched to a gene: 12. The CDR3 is CASSVTGGSASTGELFF. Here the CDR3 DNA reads TGCGCCAGCAGCGTGACAGGGGGTTCCGCGAGTACCGGGGAGCTGTTTTTT.

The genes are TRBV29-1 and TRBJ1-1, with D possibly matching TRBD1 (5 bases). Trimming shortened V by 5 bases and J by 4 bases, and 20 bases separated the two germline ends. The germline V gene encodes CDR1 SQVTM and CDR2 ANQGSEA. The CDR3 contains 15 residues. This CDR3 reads CSVIRAGLEGTEAFF. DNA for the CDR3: TGCAGCGTTATTAGGGCAGGGCTTGAAGGCACTGAAGCTTTCTTT.